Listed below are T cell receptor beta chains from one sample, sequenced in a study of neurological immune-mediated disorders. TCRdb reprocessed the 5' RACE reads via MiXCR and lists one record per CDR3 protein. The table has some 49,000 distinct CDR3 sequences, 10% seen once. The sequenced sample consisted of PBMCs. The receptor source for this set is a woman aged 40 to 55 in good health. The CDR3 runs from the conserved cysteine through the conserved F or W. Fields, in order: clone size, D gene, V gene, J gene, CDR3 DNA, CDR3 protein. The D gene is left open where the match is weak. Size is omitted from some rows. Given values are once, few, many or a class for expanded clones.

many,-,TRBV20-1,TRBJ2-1,TGCAGTGCTAGATATATGGCTCGCTCCTACAATGAGCAGTTCTTC,CSARYMARSYNEQFF
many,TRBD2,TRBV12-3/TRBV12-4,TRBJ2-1,TGTGCCAGCAGTCCAAGACTAGCGGGGTACAATGAGCAGTTCTTC,CASSPRLAGYNEQFF
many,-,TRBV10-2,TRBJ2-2,TGCGCCACCCCTAGGGGGACTCAGAACACCGGGGAGCTGTTTTTT,CATPRGTQNTGELFF
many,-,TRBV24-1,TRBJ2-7,TGTGCCACCAGTCCGTGGGGGGGCCCAGACGACGAGCAGTACTTC,CATSPWGGPDDEQYF
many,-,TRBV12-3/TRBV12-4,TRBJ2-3,TGTGCCAGCAGTTTAGTAGGGACCCAACCCACAGATACGCAGTATTTT,CASSLVGTQPTDTQYF
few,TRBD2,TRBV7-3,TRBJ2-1,TGTGCCAGCAGCTTATCACGACTAGCGGGAAAGGAACACTACAATGAGCAGTTCTTC,CASSLSRLAGKEHYNEQFF
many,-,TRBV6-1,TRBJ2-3,TGTGCCAGCCGTTCTTCCCGGGATACGCAGTATTTT,CASRSSRDTQYF
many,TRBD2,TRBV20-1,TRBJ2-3,TGCAGTGCTAGCCCCGGTTTCTCGCTAAGCGGGGATACAGATACGCAGTATTTT,CSASPGFSLSGDTDTQYF
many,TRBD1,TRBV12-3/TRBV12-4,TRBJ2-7,TGTGCCAGCAGTTTAGCGGGACAGGGGAGCCACGAGCAGTACTTC,CASSLAGQGSHEQYF
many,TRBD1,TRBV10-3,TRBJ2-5,TGTGCCATCAGTGGACAGGGGAAGACGGAGACCCAGTACTTC,CAISGQGKTETQYF
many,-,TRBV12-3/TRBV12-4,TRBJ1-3,TGTGCCAGCAGGCCTCAGGGCTCTGGAAACACCATATATTTT,CASRPQGSGNTIYF
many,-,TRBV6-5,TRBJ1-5,TGTGCCAGCAGGAGACTGGAGGGGGGGGTGCGCAATCAGCCCCAGCATTTT,CASRRLEGGVRNQPQHF
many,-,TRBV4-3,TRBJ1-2,TGCGCCAGCAGCCAAGGAGTTACGTGGGCGAACTATGGCTACACCTTC,CASSQGVTWANYGYTF
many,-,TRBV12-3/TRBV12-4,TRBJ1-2,TGTGCCAGCAGTAGAGAGATGACGAACTATGGCTACACCTTC,CASSREMTNYGYTF
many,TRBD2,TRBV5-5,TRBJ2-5,TGTGCCAGCAGCAGGAGCGGGGGAGAGACCCAGTACTTC,CASSRSGGETQYF
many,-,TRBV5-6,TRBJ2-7,TGTGCCAGCAGCGCCGGGATCTCCTACGAGCAGTACTTC,CASSAGISYEQYF
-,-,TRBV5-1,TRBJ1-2,TGCGCCAGCAGACCGCCGACAACAGTCTATGGCTACACCTTC,CASRPPTTVYGYTF